This T cell receptor beta chain comes out of a study of CD8+CD57+ T cells in acquired aplastic anemia. This clonotype showed up just once. The antigen remains unidentified. The CDR3 is 12 amino acids. CDR1 SQVTM and CDR2 ANQGSEA come from the germline V gene. The use of genomic DNA as template underpinned the TCR beta VDJ and CDR3 profiling. TCRdb ran MiXCR on the reads and lists one entry per CDR3 protein. Found here are around 140,000 distinct CDR3 sequences, roughly two fifths of them singletons; the top ten hold more than 7%. Whole-study findings and limits: The study found no significant CD8+ Simpson's diversity difference between patients and controls. Some 30 shared CD8+ CDR3s appeared highly expressed within patients' immunodominant clones.

V gene TRBV29-1 combines with J gene TRBJ2-6; D perhaps matches TRBD1 (5 bases). Sequencing was performed on sorted CD4+, CD8+, or CD8+CD57+ T cells (not recorded which) from PBMCs. The TCR sequence derives from a human donor in good health, serving as a control. This CDR3 is CSAGIGANVLTF. The CDR3 bases are TGCAGTGCAGGGATAGGGGCCAACGTCCTGACTTTC.